The clone carrying this T cell receptor beta chain was observed a few times. Allocation to cohorts depended on clinical history reported by the participants. Recovered participants had two consecutive negative NP/OP PCR tests, healthcare professional clearance, or symptom resolution. Assay used: immunoSEQ multiplex PCR; TCRdb lists only in-frame clones, some missing. This table holds roughly 150,000 clones, roughly 84% found once. These data belong to a study of blood T cell repertoires in COVID-19. Study in general: Donors in the United States, Italy and Spain gave samples during acute or convalescent COVID-19. Sources were T cells, B-cell-depleted T cells, or PBMCs; the material itself was cDNA or gDNA.

The sample taken for sequencing was PBMCs or T cells enriched from blood (not recorded which). This clonotype was sampled from a woman between 50 and 59 years old who had recovered from COVID-19.

CDR3 in amino acids: CASRPADTFRIEQYF. CDR3 DNA: TGTGCCAGCAGACCCGCGGACACCTTTCGAATCGAGCAGTACTTC. The chain has TRBV28 and TRBJ2-7; a possible D gene is TRBD1 (5 bases). This CDR3 has 15 amino acids. Germline V gene lookup returns CDR1 MDHEN and CDR2 SYDVKM. V was trimmed by 6 bases and J by 6 bases, leaving 21 bases between them. Full variable domain (outside the CDR3, taken from reference TRBV28 and TRBJ2-7): DVKVTQSSRYLVKRTGEKVFLECVQDMDHENMFWYRQDPGLGLRLIYFSYDVKMKEKGDIPEGYSVSREKKERFSLILESASTNQTSMYLCASRPADTFRIEQYFGPGTRLTVT.